The 24 T cell receptor beta chains in this list originate from one sample, sequenced in a study of shared clonotypes between healthy human individuals. TCRdb's table, derived via immunoSEQ multiplex PCR, lists solely in-frame clones and lacks some. The sample carries about 120,000 clones, 68% recorded once. Material for sequencing was memory CD8+ T cells sorted from blood. Indicated subset: CD45RO+ cells pooled with CCR7-negative TemRA cells. These TCRs come from a woman aged 25 to 39 in good health.

J is TRBJ1-2 and V is TRBV7-9; D is possibly TRBD1 (6 bases). Germline-derived CDR1 and CDR2 are SEHNR and FQNEAQ (reference sequence). There are 19 residues in the CDR3. Trimming stripped 5 bases from V and 1 base from J, with 26 bases between. Written as DNA, the CDR3 is TGTGCCAGCAGCCTGAGAGTATCCGGGACACAAAGGGGTAACTATGGCTACACCTTC. Protein sequence: CASSLRVSGTQRGNYGYTF. Full variable domain (outside the CDR3, taken from reference TRBV7-9 and TRBJ1-2): DTGVSQNPRHKITKRGQNVTFRCDPISEHNRLYWYRQTLGQGPEFLTYFQNEAQLEKSRLLSDRFSAERPKGSFSTLEIQRTEQGDSAMYLCASSLRVSGTQRGNYGYTFGSGTRLTVV.

The chain uses TRBV5-6 and TRBJ2-3; 8 bases are shared with TRBD1. The CDR3 extends over 16 amino acids. V lost 2 bases, J lost 3 bases, and 8 bases stayed unmatched. From germline, CDR1 is SGHDT and CDR2 YYEEEE. CDR3 protein: CASSLPRGRGTDTQYF. The CDR3 region has the DNA TGTGCCAGCAGCTTACCCAGGGGGCGCGGGACAGATACGCAGTATTTT.

This chain joins TRBV12-2 and TRBJ2-7; the D call in the table, TRBD1, was not verified against the DNA. TRBV12-2 constitutes a pseudogene. This CDR3 contains 16 residues. In DNA form, the CDR3 reads TGTGCAAGTCGCTTAGGGGATGGGGTCACAGGGGCCGAGCAGTACTTC. This gives the protein CASRLGDGVTGAEQYF.

In this sample, this clone turned up a few times. V gene TRBV29-1 combines with J gene TRBJ2-3; D might be TRBD2 (5 bases). Trimming cost V 5 bases and J 4 bases, with 16 bases left between them. Germline V gene data show CDR1 as SQVTM and CDR2 as ANQGSEA. This CDR3 comprises 14 residues. The chain's CDR3 is CSVTGAARADTQYF. DNA of the CDR3: TGCAGCGTTACTGGAGCGGCTAGGGCAGATACGCAGTATTTT.

The gene calls are TRBV15 and TRBJ2-3; TRBD1 or TRBD2 may be the D gene (5 bases each). This CDR3 region has 18 residues. The germline gives CDR1 LNHNV, CDR2 YYDKDF (reference sequence). V dropped 0 bases and J dropped 3 bases, with 19 bases sitting between them. CDR3: CATSRDLAGRGKTDTQYF. As DNA, the CDR3 is TGTGCCACCAGCAGAGATCTGGCAGGGAGAGGTAAAACAGATACGCAGTATTTT.

J is TRBJ1-5 and V is TRBV5-1; D unclear. The CDR3 has 13 amino acids. In germline, CDR1 is SGHRS, CDR2 YFSETQ. V shed 1 base and J shed 3 bases, with 5 bases lying between them. DNA for the CDR3: TGCGCCAGCAGCTTGCACCCCAATCAGCCCCAGCATTTT. It specifies CASSLHPNQPQHF.

The chain has TRBV7-2 and TRBJ2-3; possibly TRBD1 for D (5 bases). Per germline, CDR1 SGHTA and CDR2 FQGNSA. Trimming left V 6 bases short and J 6 bases short, with 10 bases between. The CDR3 spans 12 residues. Here the CDR3 reads CASSRGRDTQYF. CDR3 sequence (DNA): TGTGCCAGCAGTAGGGGTCGGGATACGCAGTATTTT.

V and J are TRBV5-1 and TRBJ2-1, with unresolved D. The CDR3 length is 15 residues. V was trimmed by 0 bases and J by 0 bases, leaving 7 bases between them. Germline loops: CDR1 SGHRS, CDR2 YFSETQ. The DNA for the CDR3 is TGCGCCAGCAGCTTGGCGGCGGCCTCCTACAATGAGCAGTTCTTC. Its translation: CASSLAAASYNEQFF.

This rearrangement joins TRBV21-1 to TRBJ2-7; the table's D call, TRBD1, was not checked against the DNA. TRBV21-1 is classified as a pseudogene. This CDR3 is 22 amino acids long. CDR3 sequence: CASSKHLGKKFGSGHQAYEQYF. The CDR3 DNA reads as TGTGCCAGCAGCAAGCATCTAGGAAAGAAGTTCGGTTCGGGACACCAGGCCTACGAGCAGTACTTC.

This chain connects TRBV7-3 to TRBJ2-1, with D possibly called TRBD1 or TRBD2 (5 bases each). The V gene lost 1 base and the J gene lost 7 bases, with 11 bases spanning the gap. Germline lookup yields CDR1 SGHTA and CDR2 FQGTGA. CDR3 length: 14 amino acids. For the CDR3, the DNA is TGTGCCAGCAGCTTAATGACGGGGCTGAATGAGCAGTTCTTC. Amino acids: CASSLMTGLNEQFF.

The chain joins TRBV7-8 to TRBJ1-2, with 7 bases aligning to TRBD1. Trimming cost V 3 bases and J 4 bases; bases outside gene matches: 8. The germline CDR1 and CDR2 sequences are SGHVS and FQNEAQ. This CDR3 contains 15 residues. This CDR3 is CASSFEAQGRYGYTF. The CDR3 bases are TGTGCCAGCAGCTTCGAAGCACAGGGGCGCTATGGCTACACCTTC.

The chain has TRBV7-3 and TRBJ2-1; 7 bases fit TRBD2. Losses at the gene ends were 0 bases for V and 0 bases for J; bases not matched to a gene: 5. The length of the CDR3 is 17 residues. Germline V gene sequence: CDR1 SGHTA, CDR2 FQGTGA. CDR3 in DNA: TGTGCCAGCAGCTTAACCCCCGGCGGGAGCTCCTACAATGAGCAGTTCTTC. Encoded protein: CASSLTPGGSSYNEQFF.

The J gene is TRBJ2-3, the V gene TRBV5-1; 7 bases line up with TRBD2. V gave up 0 bases and J gave up 4 bases; unmatched junction bases: 8. CDR3 length: 16 residues. The germline CDR1 and CDR2 sequences are SGHRS and YFSETQ. CDR3 bases: TGCGCCAGCAGCTTGGAAGCGCGGGAGTCCCCAGATACGCAGTATTTT. It encodes CASSLEARESPDTQYF.

The V gene is TRBV5-1, the J gene TRBJ1-4; 9 nucleotides line up with TRBD1. The ends lost 4 bases at V and 10 bases at J; junction bases unmatched: 5. Germline CDR1 SGHRS, CDR2 YFSETQ. CDR3 length: 13 amino acids. The CDR3 region has the DNA TGCGCCAGCAGCCGGACAGGGGCGGGAAAACTGTTTTTT. Residues: CASSRTGAGKLFF.

This clone was seen only a few times. This chain connects TRBV7-3 to TRBJ2-1; 7 bases are shared with TRBD1. Trimming at V came to 5 bases and at J to 8 bases, leaving 9 bases not matched to a gene. Germline CDR1 and CDR2: SGHTA and FQGTGA. The CDR3 sequence is 14 residues long. As DNA, the CDR3 is TGTGCCAGCAGCCAGCCCACAGGGGTGGATGAGCAGTTCTTC. Translated: CASSQPTGVDEQFF. Full variable domain (remainder filled in from reference TRBV7-3 and TRBJ2-1): GAGVSQTPSNKVTEKGKYVELRCDPISGHTALYWYRQSLGQGPEFLIYFQGTGAADDSGLPNDRFFAVRPEGSVSTLKIQRTERGDSAVYLCASSQPTGVDEQFFGPGTRLTVL.

V usage is TRBV5-6 and J usage is TRBJ2-1; the D gene is possibly TRBD1 (5 bases). Trimming took off 3 bases at V and 3 bases at J, with 19 bases between the two ends. Germline V CDR1 and CDR2: SGHDT, YYEEEE. CDR3 length equals 17 residues. The chain's CDR3 is CASSWTPGISGYNEQFF. The CDR3 coding sequence is TGTGCCAGCAGCTGGACACCAGGGATCTCCGGCTACAATGAGCAGTTCTTC. The full variable domain, its missing parts supplied by reference TRBV5-6 and TRBJ2-1, is DAGVTQSPTHLIKTRGQQVTLRCSPKSGHDTVSWYQQALGQGPQFIFQYYEEEERQRGNFPDRFSGHQFPNYSSELNVNALLLGDSALYLCASSWTPGISGYNEQFFGPGTRLTVL.

This chain links TRBV7-9 with TRBJ2-7; 9 bases fit TRBD1. V dropped 5 bases and J dropped 7; count of bases not matched to a gene: 9. The CDR3 contains 14 residues. Germline CDR1 SEHNR, CDR2 FQNEAQ (reference sequence). DNA of the CDR3: TGTGCCAGCAGCCACCCGGGACAGGGAGAGGAGCAGTACTTC. This encodes CASSHPGQGEEQYF.

V and J are TRBV4-2 and TRBJ2-3; TRBD2 matches at 9 bases. Losses at the gene ends were 4 bases for V and 2 bases for J; bases not matched to a gene: 4. CDR1 LGHNA and CDR2 YNFKEQ come from the germline V gene. The CDR3 length is 15 residues. CDR3 loop: CASSPSGANTDTQYF. The DNA of the CDR3 is TGTGCCAGCAGCCCTAGCGGGGCTAACACAGATACGCAGTATTTT.

The gene calls are TRBV28 and TRBJ2-7; 9 nucleotides line up with TRBD2. V lost 2 bases, J lost 2 bases, and 13 bases stayed unmatched. Germline V gene data show CDR1 as MDHEN and CDR2 as SYDVKM. The CDR3 is 18 amino acids. The CDR3 loop reads CASSLRSGRHLGAYEQYF. The CDR3 coding sequence is TGTGCCAGCAGTTTACGCAGCGGGAGGCACCTCGGGGCCTACGAGCAGTACTTC.

The chain is built from TRBV2 and TRBJ2-4; D perhaps matches TRBD1 (5 bases). Germline V gives CDR1 SNHLY, CDR2 FYNNEI. Trimming removed 2 bases from V and 7 bases from J, with 15 bases in between. CDR3 size: 15 residues. For the CDR3, the DNA is TGTGCCAGCAGTGAATGGTGGGCAGGGTGGAACATTCAGTACTTC. Amino acid sequence: CASSEWWAGWNIQYF.

The gene calls are TRBV7-9 and TRBJ2-5; D unresolved. Trimming pared 3 bases from V and 4 bases from J, leaving 12 bases between. Per the germline V gene, CDR1 is SEHNR and CDR2 is FQNEAQ (reference sequence). CDR3 length: 14 residues. This CDR3 reads CASSFLGARETQYF. Written as DNA, the CDR3 is TGTGCCAGCAGCTTTCTTGGCGCGAGAGAGACCCAGTACTTC. Full variable domain (missing parts from reference TRBV7-9 and TRBJ2-5): DTGVSQNPRHKITKRGQNVTFRCDPISEHNRLYWYRQTLGQGPEFLTYFQNEAQLEKSRLLSDRFSAERPKGSFSTLEIQRTEQGDSAMYLCASSFLGARETQYFGPGTRLLVL.

The V call is TRBV2, the J call TRBJ1-1; D is possibly TRBD1 (5 bases). The CDR3 loop spans 16 amino acids. Per the germline V gene, CDR1 is SNHLY and CDR2 is FYNNEI. Trimming removed 3 bases at V and 0 bases at J, with 14 bases between. CDR3: CASSDQGGLVNTEAFF. Written as DNA, the CDR3 is TGTGCCAGCAGTGATCAGGGAGGGTTGGTGAACACTGAAGCTTTCTTT.

This clone occurred a few times. The chain has TRBV7-3 and TRBJ2-2; D is unclear. This CDR3 comprises 15 residues. CDR1 SGHTA and CDR2 FQGTGA come from the germline V gene. The V end was cut by 1 base, the J end by 7 bases, with 13 bases between. In DNA form, the CDR3 reads TGTGCCAGCAGCTTAAGGGCGGATGGGATCGGGGAGCTGTTTTTT. This sequence encodes CASSLRADGIGELFF.

The chain is built from TRBV7-2 and TRBJ1-2; 12 nucleotides line up with TRBD1. J was trimmed by 2 bases and V by 1 base; bases with no gene match: 2. Germline CDR1 reads SGHTA; CDR2 reads FQGNSA. This CDR3 is built from 16 residues. CDR3 in DNA: TGTGCCAGCAGCTTAGGTGGGACAGGGGGCAACTATGGCTACACCTTC. Amino acids: CASSLGGTGGNYGYTF.